A selection of T cell receptor beta chains follows, all from one sample in a study of blood T cell repertoires in COVID-19. The data were produced by immunoSEQ multiplex PCR, yet TCRdb's version contains in-frame clones alone and is incomplete. This repertoire shows 440,000 or so clones, 89% found once; its top ten account for about 1.4%. The sequenced sample consisted of peripheral blood. The receptor set was obtained from a woman in her 40s with COVID-19, enrolled during active disease. Both conserved end residues are trimmed from each CDR3. Size is omitted from some rows. Given values are once, few, many or a class for expanded clones.

v_call	cdr3_length	j_call	clone_size	cdr3_aa
TRBV28	12	TRBJ1-1	NA	ASSSADLNTEAF
TRBV9	11	TRBJ1-1	NA	ASAAELNTEAF
TRBV5-8	13	TRBJ2-3	NA	ASSLELVRTDTQY
TRBV4-3	14	TRBJ2-1	NA	ASTWTRPPQNNEQF
TRBV19	13	TRBJ1-1	NA	ASISSGGRATEAF
TRBV6-6	12	TRBJ2-4	NA	ASSPTGTKNIQY
TRBV6-6	12	TRBJ1-1	NA	ASSTGQTGTEAF
TRBV29-1	13	TRBJ1-2	NA	SVEASSQGAGGYT
TRBV19	12	TRBJ1-5	NA	ASAQEDSNQPQH
TRBV7-9	13	TRBJ1-2	NA	ASSLAPRRASGYT
TRBV5-6	13	TRBJ1-5	NA	ASSSRNGGDQPQH
TRBV24-1	11	TRBJ1-1	once	ATSDYRSTEAF
TRBV5-1	14	TRBJ2-3	NA	ASSLEGQGVTDTQY
TRBV28	11	TRBJ1-2	NA	ASITTANYGYT
TRBV2	9	TRBJ2-5	NA	ASSVQETQY
TRBV7-6	12	TRBJ1-1	NA	ASSFRQGNTEAF
TRBV7-9	12	TRBJ1-1	NA	ASSSGQGLAEAF
TRBV29-1	13	TRBJ2-3	NA	SDAYEQGRTDTQY
TRBV28	12	TRBJ1-4	NA	ASVLTGAGEKLF
TRBV24-1	12	TRBJ2-2	many	ATSDITGTGELF
TRBV2	12	TRBJ2-7	NA	ASSTLGSSYEQY
TRBV4-2	13	TRBJ2-5	NA	ASSQLGQGPETQY
TRBV7-7	13	TRBJ2-7	NA	ASSPHSGTINEQY
TRBV5-6	12	TRBJ1-2	NA	ASSLAPGLGGYT